The clone carrying this TCR beta chain was detected a few times. Its antigen is not known. V lost 7 bases, J lost 5 bases, and 10 bases stayed unmatched. Germline loops: CDR1 MDHEN, CDR2 SYDVKM. This CDR3 spans 15 amino acids. The treatment: approximately nine-day PBMC culture with coronavirus spike peptide pools or control peptides (ViraFEST assay). The sample belongs to a study of vaccination and CD4 T cells after COVID-19. Study summary: Convalescent cases consisted of six males and four females, of whom two were Hispanic. Sampling after COVID took place at a median of about 98 days (range 35 to 161) following diagnosis.

Sequencing of cultured CD4+ T cell DNA used the Oncomine TCR Beta short-read assay. Via MiXCR, TCRdb re-called the PCR reads, giving one row per CDR3 protein. The sample lists some 18,000 distinct CDR3 sequences; just over 60% were seen once. The sample comprised CD4+ T cells from blood, cultured in vitro. The source of this sequence is a human donor who had recovered from COVID-19. The rearrangement links TRBV28 to TRBJ1-2; 10 nucleotides match TRBD1. CDR3 protein: CASTSGQGREYGYTF. The DNA of the CDR3 is TGTGCCAGCACCTCGGGACAGGGGAGGGAGTATGGCTACACCTTC.